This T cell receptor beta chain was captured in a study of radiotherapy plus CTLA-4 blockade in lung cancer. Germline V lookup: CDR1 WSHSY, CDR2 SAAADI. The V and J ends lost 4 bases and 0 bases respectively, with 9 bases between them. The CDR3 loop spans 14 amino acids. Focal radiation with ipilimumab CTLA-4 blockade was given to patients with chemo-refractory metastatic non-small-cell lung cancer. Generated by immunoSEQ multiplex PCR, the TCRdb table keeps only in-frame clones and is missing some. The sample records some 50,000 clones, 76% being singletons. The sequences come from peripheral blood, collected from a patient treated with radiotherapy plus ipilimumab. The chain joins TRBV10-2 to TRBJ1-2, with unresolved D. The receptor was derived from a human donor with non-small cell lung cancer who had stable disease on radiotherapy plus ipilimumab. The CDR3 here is CASSGQLSNYGYTF. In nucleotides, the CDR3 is TGCGCCAGCAGTGGCCAGCTATCTAACTATGGCTACACCTTC.